Described below is a single TCR beta chain sequence and its context. What antigen it recognizes has not been identified. Base qualities are not provided; no much larger clone lies one nucleotide away. Each sample was amplified in two independent genomic DNA replicates, using about 0.47 ug for blood and about 1.5 ug for tumor or normal breast. Following the manufacturer's instructions, the ImmunoSeq Intro kit was used to carry out TCRB sequencing on genomic DNA. The multiplex PCR ran for around 30 cycles using proprietary primers and spike-in control sequences for absolute quantification. Single-end 150-bp reads were used to sequence an 87-bp fragment spanning the CDR3 and the flanking V and J genes. Seven samples, each with two replicates, were multiplexed per lane of an Illumina MiSeq using version 3.0 chemistry. The paper's data handling went like this. The vendor's proprietary pipeline processed the raw data and merged both replicates into a single result for each sample. Clonotypes were defined as productive rearrangements sharing the V-gene family, CDR3 amino acid sequence and J-gene segment. Clonality was computed as 1 minus the normalized Shannon entropy (Pielou evenness) of TCRB abundances. To estimate T cell density, the total number of templates was divided by the input cell count, which was inferred from how much DNA went in. Recon with default parameters was used to estimate total repertoire diversity and clonality. A clonotype counted as tumor-enriched if its abundance in tumor exceeded 0.1% and was at least 32-fold higher than its abundance in normal breast. Held by TCRdb, this immuneACCESS table contains in-frame sequences only and omits some clones. Under half of the omission traces to an unresolved V gene where checked; the cause of the rest is unknown. V, J and clone size are taken as reported in that table, and D and trimming were inferred from the DNA itself. The sample profile shows approximately 17,000 clones; 65% to 85% of them were found once. Clones ranked in the top ten supply under 2% of the sample.

The sample belongs to a study of early stage breast cancer tumors (dated by TCRdb to about 2017). In terms of the full investigation: Of the 15 or so invasive breast tumors, approximately 11 were found to be estrogen receptor-positive, progesterone receptor-positive and HER2-negative. About 65% of the 12 ER+/PR+/HER2- tumors were invasive ductal carcinomas, while the other four were invasive lobular carcinomas. The average read coverage per sample was around 10-fold. A total of around 2.7 million templates, representing approximately 1,100,000 unique clonotypes, were detected across all samples. Overall study outcomes, separate from this receptor: The small cohort size prevented analysis by tumor subtype. Bulk genomic DNA sequencing of unsorted cells missed chain pairing and functional markers such as CD4, CD8 and FOXP3. Compared with adjacent normal breast tissue, tumors had roughly 2.7-fold higher T cell density and higher clonality. Enriched TCRB sequences shared across patients were mostly commonly generated sequences, unlikely to play an important role in the tumor microenvironment. Repertoires from blood and normal breast were more alike than repertoires from blood and tumor, and in about 85% of the 16 patients, comparing each tissue with blood separated tumor from normal.

Taken from cysteine to phenylalanine, the CDR3 has 15 residues. The sequence is cut down to CDR3 DNA, 45 bases in frame from base 1. The germline V gene encodes CDR1 SGHRS and CDR2 YFSETQ. V is pared back by 2 bases and J by 4 bases, with 13 bases lying between the germline termini. The study profiled bulk TCR beta-chain repertoires in matched peripheral blood, tumor and adjacent normal breast tissue taken from over 15 patients with early-stage breast cancer. Before surgery, roughly 5-11 mL of whole blood was collected in EDTA tubes and processed within 2 hours. Peripheral blood mononuclear cells were isolated by Ficoll-Paque centrifugation in SepMate-50 tubes. PBMCs were cryopreserved in aliquots of roughly 2 to 4.5 million cells in about 90% FBS with 10% DMSO and kept in liquid nitrogen. The Qiagen AllPrep DNA/RNA Mini kit was used for genomic DNA extraction.

The sample comprised blood. This TCR came from a person between 65 and 80 years old with breast cancer. The chain employs TRBV5-1 and TRBJ2-1; perhaps TRBD2 is the D gene, with 7 bases matching. The DNA reads as follows: TGCGCCAGCAGCTTACCGGGGGGCGCATACAATGAGCAGTTCTTC. It specifies CASSLPGGAYNEQFF.